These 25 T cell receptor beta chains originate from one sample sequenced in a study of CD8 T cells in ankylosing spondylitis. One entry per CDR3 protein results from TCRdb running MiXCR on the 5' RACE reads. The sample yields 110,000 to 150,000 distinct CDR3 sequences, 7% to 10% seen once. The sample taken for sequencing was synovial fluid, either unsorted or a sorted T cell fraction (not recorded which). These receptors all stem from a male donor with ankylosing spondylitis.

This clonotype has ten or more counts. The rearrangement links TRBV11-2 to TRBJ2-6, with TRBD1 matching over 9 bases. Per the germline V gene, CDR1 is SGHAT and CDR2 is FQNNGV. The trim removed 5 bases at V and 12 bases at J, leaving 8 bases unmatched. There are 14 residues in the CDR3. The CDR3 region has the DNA TGTGCCAGCAGCCCACGGACAGGGGTAACCGTCCTGACTTTC. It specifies CASSPRTGVTVLTF.

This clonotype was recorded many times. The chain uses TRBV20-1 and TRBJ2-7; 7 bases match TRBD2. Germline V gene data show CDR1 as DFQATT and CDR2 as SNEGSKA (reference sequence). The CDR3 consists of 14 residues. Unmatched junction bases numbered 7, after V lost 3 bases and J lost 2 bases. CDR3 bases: TGCAGTGCTAGTCCATCTGGGGGGGCCTACGAGCAGTACTTC. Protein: CSASPSGGAYEQYF.

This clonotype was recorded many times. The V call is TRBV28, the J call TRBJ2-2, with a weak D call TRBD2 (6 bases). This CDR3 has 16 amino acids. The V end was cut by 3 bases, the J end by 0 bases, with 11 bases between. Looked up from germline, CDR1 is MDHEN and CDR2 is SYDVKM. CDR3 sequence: CASSFSGLTNTGELFF. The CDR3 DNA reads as TGTGCCAGCAGTTTCTCGGGACTTACGAACACCGGGGAGCTGTTTTTT.

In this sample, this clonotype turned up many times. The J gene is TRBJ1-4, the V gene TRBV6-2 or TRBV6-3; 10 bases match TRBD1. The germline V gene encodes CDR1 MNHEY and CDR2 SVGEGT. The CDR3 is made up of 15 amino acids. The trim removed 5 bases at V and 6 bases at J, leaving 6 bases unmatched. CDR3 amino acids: CASSTFGTGDEKLFF. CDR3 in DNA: TGTGCCAGCAGTACGTTCGGGACAGGGGATGAAAAACTGTTTTTT.

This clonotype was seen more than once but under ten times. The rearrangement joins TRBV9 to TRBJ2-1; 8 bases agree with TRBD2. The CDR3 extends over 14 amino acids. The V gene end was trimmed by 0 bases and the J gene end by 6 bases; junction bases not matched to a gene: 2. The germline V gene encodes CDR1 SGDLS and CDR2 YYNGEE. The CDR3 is CASSVVAGSNEQFF. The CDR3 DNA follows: TGTGCCAGCAGCGTAGTAGCGGGAAGCAATGAGCAGTTCTTC.

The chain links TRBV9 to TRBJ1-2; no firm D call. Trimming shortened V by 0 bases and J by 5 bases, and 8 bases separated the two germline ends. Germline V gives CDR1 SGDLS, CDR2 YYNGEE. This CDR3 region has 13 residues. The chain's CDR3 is CASSVESGYGYTF. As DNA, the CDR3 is TGTGCCAGCAGCGTAGAGTCCGGTTATGGCTACACCTTC.

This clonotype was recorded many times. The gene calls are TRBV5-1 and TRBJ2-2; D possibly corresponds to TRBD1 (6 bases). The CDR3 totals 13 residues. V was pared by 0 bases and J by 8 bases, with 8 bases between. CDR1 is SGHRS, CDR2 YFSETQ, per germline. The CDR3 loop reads CASSLEGTGELFF. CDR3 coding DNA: TGCGCCAGCAGCTTGGAGGGGACAGGGGAGCTGTTTTTT.

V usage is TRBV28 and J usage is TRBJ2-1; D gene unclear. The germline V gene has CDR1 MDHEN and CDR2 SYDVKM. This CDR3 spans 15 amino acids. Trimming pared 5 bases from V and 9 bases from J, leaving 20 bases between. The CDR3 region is CASSLSMFEAGEQFF. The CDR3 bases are TGTGCCAGCAGTCTCTCGATGTTTGAGGCCGGTGAGCAGTTCTTC.

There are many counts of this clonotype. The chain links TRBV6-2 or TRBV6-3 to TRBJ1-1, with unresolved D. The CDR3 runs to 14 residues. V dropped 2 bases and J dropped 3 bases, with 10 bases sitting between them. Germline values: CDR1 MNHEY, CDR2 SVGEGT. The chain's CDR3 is CASSYETGDTEAFF. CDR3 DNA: TGTGCCAGCAGTTACGAGACCGGGGACACTGAAGCTTTCTTT.

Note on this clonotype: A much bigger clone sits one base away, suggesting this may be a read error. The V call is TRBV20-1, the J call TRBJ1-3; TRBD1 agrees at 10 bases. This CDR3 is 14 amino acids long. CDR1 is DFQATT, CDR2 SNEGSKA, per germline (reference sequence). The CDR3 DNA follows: TGCAGTGCTACGACAGGGGGCTCTGGAAACACCACATATTTT. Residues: CSATTGGSGNTTYF.

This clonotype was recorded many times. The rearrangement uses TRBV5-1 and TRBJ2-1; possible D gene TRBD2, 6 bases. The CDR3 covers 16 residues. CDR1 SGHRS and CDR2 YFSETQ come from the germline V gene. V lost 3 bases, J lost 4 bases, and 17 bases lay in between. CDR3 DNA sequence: TGCGCCAGCAGCTCCGCTGTCACCGGGAGTTACAATGAGCAGTTCTTC. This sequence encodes CASSSAVTGSYNEQFF. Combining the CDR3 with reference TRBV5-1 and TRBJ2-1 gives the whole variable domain KAGVTQTPRYLIKTRGQQVTLSCSPISGHRSVSWYQQTPGQGLQFLFEYFSETQRNKGNFPGRFSGRQFSNSRSEMNVSTLELGDSALYLCASSSAVTGSYNEQFFGPGTRLTVL.

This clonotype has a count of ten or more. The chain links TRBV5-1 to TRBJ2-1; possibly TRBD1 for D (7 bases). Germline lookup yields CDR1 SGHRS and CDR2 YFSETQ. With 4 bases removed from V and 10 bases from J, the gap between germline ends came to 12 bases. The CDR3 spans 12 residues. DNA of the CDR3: TGCGCCAGCAGCCCGGCAGGGGGGGAGCAGTTCTTC. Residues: CASSPAGGEQFF.

The CDR3 DNA reads TGTGCCAGCAGTTTACCCAATCAGCCCCAGCATTTT. Encoded protein: CASSLPNQPQHF. This chain uses TRBV12-3 or TRBV12-4 with TRBJ1-5; D gene ambiguous. This CDR3 is built from 12 residues. Between the trimmed V and J ends, which lost 2 bases and 3 bases, there was a span of 2 bases.

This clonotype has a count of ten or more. The CDR3, as DNA: TGCAGTGCCGACTCACGGGGACGCTACACCTTC. Protein product: CSADSRGRYTF. The chain joins TRBV20-1 to TRBJ1-2; TRBD1 might be the D (5 bases). The germline V gene has CDR1 DFQATT and CDR2 SNEGSKA (reference sequence). The CDR3 has 11 amino acids. With 6 bases removed from V and 9 bases from J, the gap between germline ends came to 14 bases.

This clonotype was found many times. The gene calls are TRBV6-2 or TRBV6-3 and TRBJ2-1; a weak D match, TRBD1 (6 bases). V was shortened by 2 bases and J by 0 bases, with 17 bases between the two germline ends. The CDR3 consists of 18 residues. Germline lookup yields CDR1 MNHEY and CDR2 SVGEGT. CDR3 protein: CASSYTILGASSYNEQFF. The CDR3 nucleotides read TGTGCCAGCAGTTACACGATATTGGGGGCTAGCTCCTACAATGAGCAGTTCTTC.

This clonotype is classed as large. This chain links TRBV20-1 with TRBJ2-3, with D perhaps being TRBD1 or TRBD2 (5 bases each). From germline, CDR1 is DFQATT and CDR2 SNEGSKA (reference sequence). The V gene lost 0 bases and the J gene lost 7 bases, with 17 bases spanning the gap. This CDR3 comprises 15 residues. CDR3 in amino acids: CSARDGGSPTHTQYF. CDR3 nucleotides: TGCAGTGCTAGAGATGGGGGATCCCCCACTCATACGCAGTATTTT.

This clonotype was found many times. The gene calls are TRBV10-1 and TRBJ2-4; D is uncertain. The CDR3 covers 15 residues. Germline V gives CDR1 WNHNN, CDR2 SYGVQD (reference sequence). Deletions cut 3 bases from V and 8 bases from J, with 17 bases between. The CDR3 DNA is TGCGCCAGCAGTGAAGGTGGGGAACGCCGGGACATTCAGTACTTC. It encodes CASSEGGERRDIQYF.

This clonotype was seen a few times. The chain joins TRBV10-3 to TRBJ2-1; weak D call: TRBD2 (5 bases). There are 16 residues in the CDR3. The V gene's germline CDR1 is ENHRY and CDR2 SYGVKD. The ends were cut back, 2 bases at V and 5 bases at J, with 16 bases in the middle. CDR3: CAISERLSQMNNEQFF. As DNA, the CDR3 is TGTGCCATCAGTGAGCGACTATCCCAGATGAACAATGAGCAGTTCTTC.

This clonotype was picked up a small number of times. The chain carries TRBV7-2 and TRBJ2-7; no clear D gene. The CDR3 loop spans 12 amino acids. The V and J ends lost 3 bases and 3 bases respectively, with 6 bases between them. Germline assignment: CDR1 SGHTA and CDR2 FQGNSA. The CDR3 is CASSLRLYEQYF. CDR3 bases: TGTGCCAGCAGCTTGAGACTCTACGAGCAGTACTTC.

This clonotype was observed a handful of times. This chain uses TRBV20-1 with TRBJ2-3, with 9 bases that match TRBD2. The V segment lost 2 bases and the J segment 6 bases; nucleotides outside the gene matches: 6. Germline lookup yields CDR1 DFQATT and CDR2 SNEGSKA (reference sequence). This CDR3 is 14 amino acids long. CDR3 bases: TGCAGTGCTAGAAACAGCGGGGGGCTGGATACGCAGTATTTT. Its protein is CSARNSGGLDTQYF.

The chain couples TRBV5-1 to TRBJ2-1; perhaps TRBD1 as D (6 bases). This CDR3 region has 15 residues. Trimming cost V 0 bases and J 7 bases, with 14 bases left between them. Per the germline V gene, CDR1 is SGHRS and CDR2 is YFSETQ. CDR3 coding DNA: TGCGCCAGCAGCTTGGATACAGGGTGGAGAAATGAGCAGTTCTTC. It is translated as CASSLDTGWRNEQFF.

DNA for the CDR3: TGTGCCAGCTCACTTGGACAGGAGACTAATGAAAAACTGTTTTTT. It specifies CASSLGQETNEKLFF. This chain links TRBV18 with TRBJ1-4; 7 nucleotides agree with TRBD1. Per germline, CDR1 KGHSH and CDR2 LQKENI. V dropped 4 bases and J dropped 2; count of bases not matched to a gene: 4. CDR3 length equals 15 residues.

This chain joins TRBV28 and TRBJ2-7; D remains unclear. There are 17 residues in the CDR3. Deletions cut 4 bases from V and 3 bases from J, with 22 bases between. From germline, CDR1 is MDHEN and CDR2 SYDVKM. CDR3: CASSYFFRTDALYEQYF. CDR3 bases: TGTGCCAGCAGTTATTTTTTCAGGACGGATGCCCTCTACGAGCAGTACTTC.

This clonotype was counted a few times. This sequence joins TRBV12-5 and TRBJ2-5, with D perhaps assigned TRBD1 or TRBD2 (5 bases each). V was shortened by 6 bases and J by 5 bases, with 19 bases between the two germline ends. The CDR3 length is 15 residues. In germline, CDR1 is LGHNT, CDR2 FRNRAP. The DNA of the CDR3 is TGTGCTAGTGGCTCAGGGACCTCCTGGGGGGAGACCCAGTACTTC. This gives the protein CASGSGTSWGETQYF.

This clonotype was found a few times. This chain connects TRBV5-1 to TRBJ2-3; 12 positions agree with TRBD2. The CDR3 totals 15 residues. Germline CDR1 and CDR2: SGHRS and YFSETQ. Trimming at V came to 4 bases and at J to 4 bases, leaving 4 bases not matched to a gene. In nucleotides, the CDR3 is TGCGCCAGCAGCGGGCGACTAGCGGGGGCAGATACGCAGTATTTT. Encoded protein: CASSGRLAGADTQYF.